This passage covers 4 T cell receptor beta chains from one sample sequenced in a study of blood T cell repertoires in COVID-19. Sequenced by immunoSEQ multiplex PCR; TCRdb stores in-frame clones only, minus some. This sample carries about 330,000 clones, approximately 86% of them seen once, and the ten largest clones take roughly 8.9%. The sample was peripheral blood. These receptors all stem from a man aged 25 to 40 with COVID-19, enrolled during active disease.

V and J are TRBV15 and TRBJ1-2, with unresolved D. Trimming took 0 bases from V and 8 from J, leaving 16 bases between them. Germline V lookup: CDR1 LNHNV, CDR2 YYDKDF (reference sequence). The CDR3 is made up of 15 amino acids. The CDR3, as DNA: TGTGCCACCAGCAGAGATGGGAGGGTTGAAGGCGGCTACACCTTC. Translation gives CATSRDGRVEGGYTF.

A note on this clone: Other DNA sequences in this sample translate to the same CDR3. CDR3 region: CASSVQGSGANVLTF. In nucleotides, the CDR3 is TGTGCCAGCAGCGTACAGGGCTCTGGGGCCAACGTCCTGACTTTC. The V gene is TRBV9, the J gene TRBJ2-6; D may be TRBD1 (5 bases). Trimming removed 1 base from V and 0 bases from J, with 5 bases in between. Germline-derived CDR1 and CDR2 are SGDLS and YYNGEE. The CDR3 runs 15 residues.

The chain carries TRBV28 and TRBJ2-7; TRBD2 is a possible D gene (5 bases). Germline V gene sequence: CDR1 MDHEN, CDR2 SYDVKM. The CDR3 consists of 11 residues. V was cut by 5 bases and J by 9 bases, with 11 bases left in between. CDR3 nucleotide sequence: TGTGCCAGCAGTGGGAGAGAAAGGCAGTACTTC. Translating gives CASSGRERQYF.

The CDR3 region is CASSSPGQETQYF. The CDR3 bases are TGTGCCAGCAGCTCCCCGGGCCAAGAGACCCAGTACTTC. The V and J genes are TRBV5-4 and TRBJ2-5; D not resolved. V was cut by 3 bases and J by 1 base, with 7 bases left in between. This CDR3 comprises 13 residues. CDR1 is SGHNT and CDR2 is YYREEE in the germline V gene (reference sequence).